The clone carrying this T cell receptor (beta chain) has a handful of counts. The antigen is unknown. The data stem from a study of response to subunit inactivated influenza vaccine. J was trimmed by 9 bases and V by 4 bases; bases with no gene match: 9. This CDR3 is 15 amino acids long. TCRdb passed the RT-PCR reads through MiXCR, listing each CDR3 protein once. The profile covers fewer than 750,000 distinct CDR3 sequences, with 13% to 15% appearing a single time and more than 9.5% taken by the ten largest. Study results and caveats: Authors suggested each seasonal influenza vaccination recruits few new T cells.

The receptor's source is a man between 45 and 60 years old who received an inactivated influenza vaccine. Material: PBMCs from blood, obtained about 11 days after vaccination. The V call is TRBV12-3 or TRBV12-4, the J call TRBJ2-1, with 10 positions matching TRBD1. In nucleotides, the CDR3 is TGTGCCAGCAGTTCCCCCGACAGGGGGCAGGTTGAGCAGTTCTTC. As protein: CASSSPDRGQVEQFF.